Listed below are T cell receptor beta chains from one sample, sequenced in a study of control samples from healthy donors and cancer patients. Clones were sequenced by immunoSEQ multiplex PCR, and TCRdb holds only the in-frame ones, with some missing. The data hold about 180,000 clones, with approximately 94% observed a single time. Sequencing input: blood. All receptors come from a woman between 18 and 29 years old in good health. The CDR3 runs from the conserved cysteine through the conserved F or W. D genes are given only for firm matches. The size of a clone is reported for some rows only, either as once, few or many, or as a class for expanded clones.

>TRBJ2-1|13|TRBV11-2|-|-
TGTGCCAGCAGCTTAGGCAGGGACAATGAGCAGTTCTTC
CASSLGRDNEQFF
>TRBJ1-6|14|TRBV9|-|-
TGTGCCAGCAGCGTAGAACAGATTAATTCACCCCTCCACTTT
CASSVEQINSPLHF
>TRBJ2-3|14|TRBV5-1|-|-
TGCGCCCAACCGCTAGGGACCCCGACAGATACGCAGTATTTT
CAQPLGTPTDTQYF
>TRBJ2-7|13|TRBV23-1|-|-
TGCGCCAGCAGTCAATCGGCCCGCTACGAGCAGTACTTC
CASSQSARYEQYF
>TRBJ1-2|14|TRBV5-1|TRBD1|-
TGCGCCAGCAGCTTAGTGACAGGGGAGGCTGGCTACACCTTC
CASSLVTGEAGYTF
>TRBJ1-5|14|TRBV28|TRBD1|-
TGTGCCAGCAGTTCTGGACAGGCAGTCCAGCCCCAGCATTTT
CASSSGQAVQPQHF
>TRBJ2-2|15|TRBV5-1|-|-
TGCGCCAGCAGCTTGAACGGTGCGAACACCGGGGAGCTGTTTTTT
CASSLNGANTGELFF
>TRBJ1-5|14|TRBV18|-|once
TGTGCCAGCTCACCAGGGTTCGGAAATCAGCCCCAGCATTTT
CASSPGFGNQPQHF
>TRBJ1-1|14|TRBV2|-|once
TGTGCCAGCAGTGAAACGGGGGTGGGGACTGAAGCTTTCTTT
CASSETGVGTEAFF
>TRBJ1-2|13|TRBV25-1|-|-
TGTGCCAGCACCCGCGGAAGGGTGTATGGCTACACCTTC
CASTRGRVYGYTF
>TRBJ2-3|13|TRBV6-6|-|-
TGTGCCAGCAGGCAGGGATTCACAGATACGCAGTATTTT
CASRQGFTDTQYF
>TRBJ1-4|16|TRBV19|-|-
TGTGCCAGTACCATGGGAGGGTCTGGGACTAATGAAAAACTGTTTTTT
CASTMGGSGTNEKLFF
>TRBJ1-2|16|TRBV2|TRBD1|-
TGTGCCAGCCCAGAGACCGCCGGGACAGGGATCTATGGCTACACCTTC
CASPETAGTGIYGYTF
>TRBJ1-3|12|TRBV29-1|-|-
TGCAGCGTTGAGAACTCTGGAAACACCATATATTTT
CSVENSGNTIYF
>TRBJ1-5|16|TRBV27|-|-
TGTGCCAGCAGTGCGAGACCGACACCGGTGGTCCAGCCCCAGCATTTT
CASSARPTPVVQPQHF
>TRBJ2-3|15|TRBV9|TRBD2|-
TGTGCCAGCGCCCGGGGTAGCGGGAGAGCAGATACGCAGTATTTT
CASARGSGRADTQYF
>TRBJ1-5|16|TRBV6-2/TRBV6-3|TRBD1|-
TGTGCCAGCAGTTACCTTTGGGACAGGGGGAATCAGCCCCAGCATTTT
CASSYLWDRGNQPQHF
>TRBJ1-1|13|TRBV7-9|-|-
TGTGCCAGCAGCTTAGGGACGAACACTGAAGCTTTCTTT
CASSLGTNTEAFF
>TRBJ2-7|16|TRBV18|TRBD1|-
TGTGCCAGCTCACCTGGTACTACGACAGGGTTCTACGAGCAGTACTTC
CASSPGTTTGFYEQYF
>TRBJ1-2|14|TRBV6-2/TRBV6-3|TRBD1|few
TGTGCCAGCAGCCTATCCAGGGGGATTCATGGCTACACCTTC
CASSLSRGIHGYTF
>TRBJ1-5|19|TRBV3-1/TRBV3-2|-|-
TGTGCCAGCAGCCAACAACCTTGCTGGACAGCTAATAGCAATCAGCCCCAGCATTTT
CASSQQPCWTANSNQPQHF
>TRBJ2-7|13|TRBV27|-|-
TGTGCCAGCAGTTTATCCCCGATCTCCGAGCAGTACTTC
CASSLSPISEQYF
>TRBJ2-7|13|TRBV7-2|-|once
TGTGCCAGCAGCAACGGAGGTCCCTACGAGCAGTACTTC
CASSNGGPYEQYF
>TRBJ1-1|17|TRBV4-2|TRBD1|-
TGTGCCAGCAGCCAAGAGGGGACAGGGGGCGCATTAACTGAAGCTTTCTTT
CASSQEGTGGALTEAFF
>TRBJ2-7|14|TRBV5-4|-|-
TGTGCCAGCAGCTGGGGAGGACAGTCCTACGAGCAGTACTTC
CASSWGGQSYEQYF
>TRBJ2-2|16|TRBV5-1|TRBD1|-
TGCGCCAGCAGCGGCGGGACAGGGCAATTCACCGGGGAGCTGTTTTTT
CASSGGTGQFTGELFF
>TRBJ2-7|16|TRBV7-9|TRBD2|-
TGTGCCAGCAGCATTGGACTAGCGGGAGGGTTTGGCGAGCAGTACTTC
CASSIGLAGGFGEQYF
>TRBJ1-5|15|TRBV18|-|-
TGTGCCAGCTCACGAAAGGGGGGCAAAAATCAGCCCCAGCATTTT
CASSRKGGKNQPQHF
>TRBJ1-1|14|TRBV9|-|-
TGTGCCAGCAGCGTAGCTGGGGTGAACACTGAAGCTTTCTTT
CASSVAGVNTEAFF
>TRBJ2-1|15|TRBV6-5|-|-
TGTGCCAGCAGTTACTCGAGACGCCCCTACAATGAGCAGTTCTTC
CASSYSRRPYNEQFF
>TRBJ1-3|19|TRBV13|TRBD1|-
TGTGCCAGCAGCTTAGGCCTCCCCCAGGGGGTAAGGTCTGGAAACACCATATATTTT
CASSLGLPQGVRSGNTIYF
>TRBJ1-1|15|TRBV11-2|-|-
TGTGCCAGCAGCTTACAGCCCCAGGGCAACACTGAAGCTTTCTTT
CASSLQPQGNTEAFF
>TRBJ2-5|15|TRBV28|-|-
TGTGCCAGCAGTTCGACAAAGTGGGTGGGGGAGACCCAGTACTTC
CASSSTKWVGETQYF
>TRBJ2-2|15|TRBV6-5|-|-
TGTGCCAGCAGCGGGGGGCTGAGGGACACCGGGGAGCTGTTTTTT
CASSGGLRDTGELFF
>TRBJ2-1|15|TRBV10-1|TRBD2|once
TGCGCCAGCAGTGAGAGGACTAGCGTAAGGTTTGAGCAGTTCTTC
CASSERTSVRFEQFF
>TRBJ2-7|15|TRBV6-2/TRBV6-3|-|-
TGTGCCAGCAGTTACGGTGGCAGGTTAACCTACGAGCAGTACTTC
CASSYGGRLTYEQYF
>TRBJ1-5|13|TRBV5-1|-|-
TGCGCCAGCAGCTTCGGTGGCAATCAGCCCCAGCATTTT
CASSFGGNQPQHF
>TRBJ2-6|17|TRBV20-1|TRBD1|-
TGCAGTGGTAGTGGGCCAGGGGGCGCGTATGGGGCCAACGTCCTGACTTTC
CSGSGPGGAYGANVLTF
>TRBJ2-5|11|TRBV11-3|-|-
TGTGCCAGCAGCTTTCAAGAGACCCAGTACTTC
CASSFQETQYF
>TRBJ2-4|20|TRBV9|TRBD1|-
TGTGCCAGCAGCGTGGATTCCGGTCCAGGGGGACACCCTCGGCGGAACATTCAGTACTTC
CASSVDSGPGGHPRRNIQYF
>TRBJ1-2|14|TRBV7-9|-|-
TGTGCCAGCAGCTTAGACGCTGCGCGGGGGGGCTACACCTTC
CASSLDAARGGYTF
>TRBJ2-2|12|TRBV5-4|-|-
TGTGCCAGCAGCTCCAACACCGGGGAGCTGTTTTTT
CASSSNTGELFF
>TRBJ1-1|14|TRBV18|-|-
TGTGCCAGCTCACCACCGGGGAGAAGGGATGAAGCTTTCTTT
CASSPPGRRDEAFF
>TRBJ1-2|13|TRBV5-4|TRBD1|-
TGTGCCAGCAGGGGGACAGGGATCGGTGGCTACACCTTC
CASRGTGIGGYTF
>TRBJ1-1|13|TRBV30|-|-
TGTGCCTGGAGGGAGGATGGGAACACTGAAGCTTTCTTT
CAWREDGNTEAFF
>TRBJ2-7|16|TRBV5-1|TRBD2|-
TGCGCCAGCAGTGAAAATCCAGCGGGAGGGTCGAATGAGCAGTACTTC
CASSENPAGGSNEQYF
>TRBJ2-2|15|TRBV19|-|-
TGTGCCAGTAGTATCAACATTCTACCGTCGGGGGAGCTGTTTTTT
CASSINILPSGELFF
>TRBJ2-1|15|TRBV3-1/TRBV3-2|-|once
TGTGCCAGCAGCCAAAAGGGGGGCTCCTACAATGAGCAGTTCTTC
CASSQKGGSYNEQFF
>TRBJ1-2|15|TRBV4-1|-|-
TGCGCCAGCAGCCAAGATCGGCAGGTCTTCTATGGCTACACCTTC
CASSQDRQVFYGYTF
>TRBJ1-1|14|TRBV11-1|-|-
TGTGCCAGCAGCTTTTGGGAGGACGACACTGAAGCTTTCTTT
CASSFWEDDTEAFF
>TRBJ2-3|16|TRBV19|-|-
TGTGCCAGTAGTATAAAGGGGGGATCTACCACAGATACGCAGTATTTT
CASSIKGGSTTDTQYF
>TRBJ2-7|14|TRBV5-1|TRBD1|-
TGCGCCAGCAGCTTATGGGACAGGGTTAACGAGCAGTACTTC
CASSLWDRVNEQYF